The sequence of this T cell receptor (beta chain) was determined in a study of T cells in Graves' hyperthyroidism and ophthalmopathy. Amplification yielded TCR beta CDR3 regions, with RNA transcripts as the source. Researchers ran a first-round RT-PCR on the TCR CDR3 using the HTBI primer set. Via MiXCR, TCRdb re-called the multiplex PCR reads, giving one row per CDR3 protein. The top ten clones hold around 15% of a sample with some 700,000 distinct CDR3 sequences, 15% to 20% of them seen once. The CDR3 runs to 15 residues. Trimming pared 4 bases from V and 5 bases from J, leaving 14 bases between. In germline, CDR1 is KGHDR, CDR2 SFDVKD. Patients between 18 and 65 years old had hyperthyroidism, newly diagnosed and lasting under 2 months.

This chain joins TRBV24-1 and TRBJ2-1; the D gene is possibly TRBD1 (6 bases). This sequence was found in a man aged 45-65 years with Graves' hyperthyroidism. The sequenced sample consisted of blood. The CDR3 coding sequence is TGTGCCACCAGTGAACCCGGGAAGGGGGACAATGAGCAGTTCTTC. It encodes CATSEPGKGDNEQFF.